The following is a TCR beta chain sequence with its context. Its antigen remains unidentified. These data are taken from a study of cytomegalovirus exposure and HLA in healthy donors. Points from the study as a whole: Reports indicate that TCR beta sequences accurately predicted the HLA-A and HLA-B alleles of most subjects.

The CDR3 spans 13 residues. Germline values: CDR1 PRHDT, CDR2 FYEKMQ (reference sequence). V was trimmed by 4 bases and J by 4 bases, leaving 11 bases between them. PCR used 60 Vbeta primers and 13 Jbeta primers. Libraries were prepared by immunoSEQ multiplex PCR; TCRdb keeps only in-frame clonotypes and omits some of them. The sample lists 110,000 to 150,000 clones; over 60% were seen once. The chain has TRBV13 and TRBJ2-7; tentative D call: TRBD2 (5 bases). This TCR was sampled from a woman aged 40 to 50 in good health and CMV-seronegative. The source material was PBMCs. The CDR3 loop is CASSSTTGYEQYF. The CDR3 DNA reads TGTGCCAGCAGCTCTACGACGGGGTACGAGCAGTACTTC.